These 25 T cell receptor beta chains share one sample of origin, sequenced in a study of blood T cell repertoires in COVID-19. Clones were sequenced by immunoSEQ multiplex PCR, and TCRdb holds only the in-frame ones, with some missing. This table holds more than 100,000 clones, around 77% found once. The specimen sequenced was peripheral blood. These receptor sequences come from a man aged 60-69 years with active or convalescent COVID-19.

The V and J genes are TRBV30 and TRBJ2-2; TRBD1 aligns across 8 bases. V was clipped by 2 bases and J by 6 bases; unmatched bases: 2. This CDR3 has 13 amino acids. Looked up from germline, CDR1 is GTSNPN and CDR2 is SVGIG (reference sequence). CDR3 protein: CAWSMTGAGELFF. The CDR3 DNA follows: TGTGCCTGGAGTATGACAGGGGCCGGGGAGCTGTTTTTT.

The chain employs TRBV9 and TRBJ2-3; 9 nucleotides line up with TRBD2. CDR3 length: 15 amino acids. V shed 0 bases and J 4 bases; nucleotides not matched to a gene: 3. Germline V gene data show CDR1 as SGDLS and CDR2 as YYNGEE. For the CDR3, the DNA is TGTGCCAGCAGCGTAGGTAGCGGGAGAGCAGATACGCAGTATTTT. Translating gives CASSVGSGRADTQYF.

The chain uses TRBV5-4 and TRBJ1-2; tentative D call: TRBD1 (5 bases). Germline values: CDR1 SGHNT, CDR2 YYREEE (reference sequence). The CDR3 is 15 amino acids. V was shortened by 0 bases and J by 4 bases, with 13 bases between the two germline ends. For the CDR3, the DNA is TGTGCCAGCAGCTTGGTATCAGGGCTCGGCTATGGCTACACCTTC. Its protein is CASSLVSGLGYGYTF.

The table lists this clone with a few counts. The rearrangement joins TRBV5-1 to TRBJ2-7, with 9 bases fitting TRBD1. Germline assignment: CDR1 SGHRS and CDR2 YFSETQ. The V segment lost 4 bases and the J segment 4 bases; nucleotides outside the gene matches: 12. This CDR3 spans 16 amino acids. As DNA, the CDR3 is TGCGCCAGCAGCCTCCTAAGACCGGGACAGGGTTACGAGCAGTACTTC. Translating it yields CASSLLRPGQGYEQYF.

The chain carries TRBV28 and TRBJ1-4; D might be TRBD1 (6 bases). The CDR3 contains 16 residues. Germline-derived CDR1 and CDR2 are MDHEN and SYDVKM. Between the trimmed V and J ends, which lost 6 bases and 5 bases, there was a span of 19 bases. The CDR3 DNA is TGTGCCAGCAGCTCGCACCCGGGACAAAGAAATGAAAAACTGTTTTTT. It codes for CASSSHPGQRNEKLFF.

The rearrangement uses TRBV20-1 and TRBJ1-2; maybe TRBD1 (6 bases). This CDR3 has 15 amino acids. CDR1 DFQATT and CDR2 SNEGSKA come from the germline V gene (reference sequence). Trimming shortened V by 3 bases and J by 3 bases, and 17 bases separated the two germline ends. The CDR3 loop is CSASMDGEGDYGYTF. The CDR3 nucleotides read TGCAGTGCTAGTATGGACGGCGAGGGGGACTATGGCTACACCTTC.

CDR3 in DNA: TGCGCCAGCAGCGCGGGGAGGGTTGGTGGTGAAGCTTTCTTT. It encodes CASSAGRVGGEAFF. The chain recombines TRBV5-1 with TRBJ1-1; unclear D gene. V lost 4 bases and J lost 7, with 17 bases in between. The CDR3 is 14 amino acids. Germline V gene sequence: CDR1 SGHRS, CDR2 YFSETQ.

This chain links TRBV30 with TRBJ2-7; 8 bases line up with TRBD2. Trimming cost V 8 bases and J 4 bases; bases outside gene matches: 4. Germline CDR1 is GTSNPN and CDR2 is SVGIG (reference sequence). This CDR3 spans 11 amino acids. The DNA for the CDR3 is TGTGCCCGGGGCGGGGGGTACGAGCAGTACTTC. Translated, it gives CARGGGYEQYF.

The chain links TRBV7-8 to TRBJ1-2; 10 bases map to TRBD1. J gave up 13 bases and V 4 bases, and 6 bases lay outside the gene matches. In germline, CDR1 is SGHVS, CDR2 FQNEAQ. The CDR3 contains 12 residues. In nucleotides, the CDR3 is TGTGCCAGCAGCTCTATGGACAGGGGGGTCACCTTC. Translated, it gives CASSSMDRGVTF.

V and J are TRBV15 and TRBJ1-5; the D gene is possibly TRBD1 (5 bases). The CDR3 is 14 residues long. V was cut by 3 bases and J by 4 bases, with 10 bases left in between. The germline gives CDR1 LNHNV, CDR2 YYDKDF (reference sequence). The CDR3 spells CATSRRRGNQPQHF. The CDR3 coding sequence is TGTGCCACCAGCAGGAGGAGGGGTAATCAGCCCCAGCATTTT.

CDR3 DNA: TGTGCCAGCAGCTTTGGACTAGCGGTTCCCAACTACAATGAGCAGTTCTTC. It specifies CASSFGLAVPNYNEQFF. This chain connects TRBV5-4 to TRBJ2-1, with 10 nucleotides matching TRBD2. The CDR3 has 17 residues. The J segment lost 3 bases and the V segment lost 2 bases, leaving 8 bases of the junction unmatched. The germline gives CDR1 SGHNT, CDR2 YYREEE (reference sequence).

The V call is TRBV20-1, the J call TRBJ2-5; TRBD2 matches at 8 bases. CDR1 is DFQATT and CDR2 is SNEGSKA in the germline V gene (reference sequence). Losses at the gene ends were 8 bases for V and 5 bases for J; bases not matched to a gene: 4. CDR3 length equals 11 residues. The DNA for the CDR3 is TGCAGTCCGACGGGGGGGGAGACCCAGTACTTC. It yields the protein CSPTGGETQYF.

This clone has only a few counts. The chain couples TRBV6-5 to TRBJ1-1; 9 bases align to TRBD1. This CDR3 comprises 13 residues. Trimming took 6 bases from V and 6 from J; bases not matched to a gene: 5. Germline loops: CDR1 MNHEY, CDR2 SVGAGI. In DNA, the CDR3 is TGTGCCAGCAGCCGTGACAGGGGGGCTGAAGCTTTCTTT. Its protein product is CASSRDRGAEAFF.

This clone was picked up many times. The genes are TRBV10-3 and TRBJ2-1, with a tentative D call TRBD1 (5 bases). CDR1 ENHRY and CDR2 SYGVKD come from the germline V gene. This CDR3 is 15 amino acids long. Trimming pared 3 bases from V and 8 bases from J, leaving 17 bases between. CDR3 in amino acids: CAISETSPGHDEQFF. The CDR3 bases are TGTGCCATCAGTGAAACCAGCCCAGGACACGATGAGCAGTTCTTC.

The table lists this clone with a few counts. The V call is TRBV28, the J call TRBJ1-2, with D unresolved. With 10 bases removed from V and 4 bases from J, the gap between germline ends came to 10 bases. The CDR3 contains 11 residues. Germline CDR1 MDHEN, CDR2 SYDVKM. The CDR3: CAIQIAYGYTF. CDR3 coding DNA: TGTGCCATCCAAATAGCCTATGGCTACACCTTC.

J is TRBJ2-5 and V is TRBV7-3, with TRBD2 matching 8 bases. Germline trimming cut 2 bases from V and 4 bases from J; bases unmatched to any gene: 9. The V gene's germline CDR1 is SGHTA and CDR2 FQGTGA. The CDR3 totals 16 residues. The CDR3 loop reads CASSLSGGPGAETQYF. CDR3 DNA: TGTGCCAGCAGCTTATCGGGAGGGCCCGGGGCAGAGACCCAGTACTTC.

The sample holds a few counts of this clone. The gene calls are TRBV2 and TRBJ2-7; 10 bases align to TRBD1. The CDR3 totals 11 residues. Germline V lookup: CDR1 SNHLY, CDR2 FYNNEI. The V segment lost 10 bases and the J segment 7 bases; nucleotides outside the gene matches: 4. This CDR3 is CATRDRGEQYF. DNA for the CDR3: TGTGCCACCAGGGACAGGGGTGAGCAGTACTTC.

V and J are TRBV29-1 and TRBJ2-7, with D perhaps matching TRBD1 (5 bases). From germline, CDR1 is SQVTM and CDR2 ANQGSEA. V was pared by 3 bases and J by 6 bases, with 12 bases between. The CDR3 runs 12 residues. The CDR3 loop is CSVEDTSPEQYF. The CDR3 region has the DNA TGCAGCGTTGAGGACACATCTCCCGAGCAGTACTTC.

The chain is built from TRBV5-6 and TRBJ2-5; D is possibly TRBD1 (5 bases). Germline V gene data show CDR1 as SGHDT and CDR2 as YYEEEE. The CDR3 sequence is 14 residues long. The V end lost 6 bases, the J end lost 3 bases, and 15 bases lay between the germline ends. This chain's CDR3 is CASTSRVRKETQYF. The DNA for the CDR3 is TGTGCCAGCACCTCCAGGGTGAGAAAAGAGACCCAGTACTTC.

The chain uses TRBV5-1 and TRBJ2-3; 9 bases agree with TRBD2. V was pared by 0 bases and J by 8 bases, with 4 bases of the junction left unmatched. Per germline, CDR1 SGHRS and CDR2 YFSETQ. The CDR3 runs 14 residues. The CDR3 coding sequence is TGCGCCAGCAGCTTGGGACTAGCGGCCTCTACGCAGTATTTT. Translating it yields CASSLGLAASTQYF.

This rearrangement joins TRBV5-1 to TRBJ2-3, with 11 bases matching TRBD2. Germline V gene data show CDR1 as SGHRS and CDR2 as YFSETQ. The CDR3 is 17 residues long. V shed 7 bases, J shed 2 bases, and the junction held 12 bases outside the gene matches. CDR3 region: CASRTTSGKGYTDTQYF. CDR3 DNA sequence: TGCGCCAGCCGCACGACTAGCGGGAAGGGTTACACAGATACGCAGTATTTT. Complete variable domain (other parts from reference TRBV5-1 and TRBJ2-3): KAGVTQTPRYLIKTRGQQVTLSCSPISGHRSVSWYQQTPGQGLQFLFEYFSETQRNKGNFPGRFSGRQFSNSRSEMNVSTLELGDSALYLCASRTTSGKGYTDTQYFGPGTRLTVL.

The chain joins TRBV6-5 to TRBJ2-1, with D maybe TRBD2 (6 bases). CDR1 and CDR2 from the germline V gene are MNHEY and SVGAGI. The CDR3 has 16 amino acids. V lost 4 bases and J 2 bases, leaving 15 bases between the germline ends. The CDR3 protein is CASSSPPRTTYNEQFF. CDR3 nucleotide sequence: TGTGCCAGCAGTTCCCCTCCCCGGACTACCTACAATGAGCAGTTCTTC.

This clone was detected a few times. The V call is TRBV6-5, the J call TRBJ1-4; the match to TRBD1 covers 7 bases. CDR3 length: 13 residues. V lost 5 bases and J lost 7; bases outside the gene matches: 4. The V gene's germline CDR1 is MNHEY and CDR2 SVGAGI. CDR3 sequence (DNA): TGTGCCAGCAGTAGACAGGGTTCTGAAAAACTGTTTTTT. Protein product: CASSRQGSEKLFF.

This clone came up many times. The chain has TRBV29-1 and TRBJ2-1, with 7 bases aligning to TRBD2. V trimming: 2 bases; J trimming: 7 bases; junction bases outside the gene matches: 8. This CDR3 has 14 amino acids. CDR1 is SQVTM and CDR2 is ANQGSEA in the germline V gene. The CDR3 here is CSVEWREIDNEQFF. In nucleotides, the CDR3 is TGCAGCGTTGAATGGCGGGAGATCGATAATGAGCAGTTCTTC.

The chain couples TRBV5-4 to TRBJ2-5; tentatively, D is TRBD2 (6 bases). Deletions cut 2 bases from V and 5 bases from J, with 10 bases between. This CDR3 has 13 amino acids. Germline V lookup: CDR1 SGHNT, CDR2 YYREEE (reference sequence). The CDR3 region is CASSFRREETQYF. CDR3 in DNA: TGTGCCAGCAGCTTCCGCCGGGAGGAGACCCAGTACTTC.